The rows below give T cell receptor beta chains drawn from one sample of a study of blood T cell repertoires in COVID-19. TCRdb's copy holds only in-frame clones and misses some; the assay was immunoSEQ multiplex PCR. This sample has 150,000 to 200,000 clones, with about 78% found just once. Sequenced: PBMCs or T cells enriched from blood (not recorded which). The receptors were sampled from a woman in her forties or fifties who had recovered from COVID-19. The CDR3 runs from the conserved cysteine through the conserved F or W. The D gene is left open where the match is weak. Clone size, where shown, is once, few, many, or a class for clones that have expanded.

clone size: -
V gene: TRBV19
J gene: TRBJ2-2
D gene: -
CDR3 protein: CASSLSGNTGELFF
CDR3 DNA: TGTGCCAGTAGCCTGAGCGGGAACACCGGGGAGCTGTTTTTT

clone size: -
V gene: TRBV29-1
J gene: TRBJ1-1
D gene: -
CDR3 protein: CSVPSRRDLYTEAFF
CDR3 DNA: TGCAGCGTCCCTAGTAGACGAGATTTGTACACTGAAGCTTTCTTT

clone size: -
V gene: TRBV25-1
J gene: TRBJ1-1
D gene: TRBD1
CDR3 protein: CASSYGTALEAFF
CDR3 DNA: TGTGCCAGCAGTTATGGGACAGCACTTGAAGCTTTCTTT

clone size: -
V gene: TRBV3-1/TRBV3-2
J gene: TRBJ2-6
D gene: -
CDR3 protein: CASSPRQASSGANVLTF
CDR3 DNA: TGTGCCAGCAGCCCCCGACAGGCCTCCTCTGGGGCCAACGTCCTGACTTTC

clone size: once
V gene: TRBV29-1
J gene: TRBJ2-1
D gene: TRBD2
CDR3 protein: CSVEDPLLAGPGNEQFF
CDR3 DNA: TGCAGCGTTGAAGATCCCCTCCTAGCGGGGCCGGGCAATGAGCAGTTCTTC

clone size: -
V gene: TRBV4-3
J gene: TRBJ1-2
D gene: TRBD1
CDR3 protein: CASSHYRGRSDGYTF
CDR3 DNA: TGCGCCAGCAGCCATTACAGGGGGCGCTCAGATGGCTACACCTTC

clone size: -
V gene: TRBV12-5
J gene: TRBJ1-1
D gene: TRBD1
CDR3 protein: CASGYHRGRNTEAFF
CDR3 DNA: TGTGCTAGTGGTTATCACAGGGGGCGGAACACTGAAGCTTTCTTT

clone size: -
V gene: TRBV10-3
J gene: TRBJ2-1
D gene: TRBD2
CDR3 protein: CAISTLAGSSYNEQFF
CDR3 DNA: TGTGCCATCAGTACCTTAGCGGGAAGCTCCTACAATGAGCAGTTCTTC

clone size: -
V gene: TRBV7-3
J gene: TRBJ2-7
D gene: -
CDR3 protein: CASSLGQGRQYF
CDR3 DNA: TGTGCCAGCAGCTTAGGCCAGGGGCGGCAGTACTTC

clone size: -
V gene: TRBV18
J gene: TRBJ1-6
D gene: -
CDR3 protein: CASSASTGSSYNSPLHF
CDR3 DNA: TGTGCCAGCTCGGCGTCCACAGGGAGCTCCTATAATTCACCCCTCCACTTT